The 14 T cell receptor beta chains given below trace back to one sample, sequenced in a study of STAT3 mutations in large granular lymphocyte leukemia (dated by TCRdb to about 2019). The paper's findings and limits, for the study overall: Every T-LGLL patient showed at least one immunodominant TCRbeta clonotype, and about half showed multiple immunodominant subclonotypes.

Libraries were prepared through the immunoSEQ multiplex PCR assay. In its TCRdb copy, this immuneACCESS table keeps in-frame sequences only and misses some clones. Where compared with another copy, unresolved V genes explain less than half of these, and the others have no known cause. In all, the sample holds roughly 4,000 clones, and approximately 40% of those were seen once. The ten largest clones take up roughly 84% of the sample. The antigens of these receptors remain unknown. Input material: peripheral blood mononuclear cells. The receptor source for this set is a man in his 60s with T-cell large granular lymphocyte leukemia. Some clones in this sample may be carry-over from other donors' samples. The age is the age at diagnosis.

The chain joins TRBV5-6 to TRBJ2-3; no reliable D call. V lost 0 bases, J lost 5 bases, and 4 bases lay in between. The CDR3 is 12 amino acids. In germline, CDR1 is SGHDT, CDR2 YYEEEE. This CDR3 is CASSLAQDTQYF. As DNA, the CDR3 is TGTGCCAGCAGCTTGGCCCAAGATACGCAGTATTTT.

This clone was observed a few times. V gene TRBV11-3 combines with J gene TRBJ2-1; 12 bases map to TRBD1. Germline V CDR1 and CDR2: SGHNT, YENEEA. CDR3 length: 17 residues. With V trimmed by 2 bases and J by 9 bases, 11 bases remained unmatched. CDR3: CASSLRSRDRGRVEQFF. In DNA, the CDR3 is TGTGCCAGCAGCTTAAGATCACGGGACAGGGGGCGCGTTGAGCAGTTCTTC.

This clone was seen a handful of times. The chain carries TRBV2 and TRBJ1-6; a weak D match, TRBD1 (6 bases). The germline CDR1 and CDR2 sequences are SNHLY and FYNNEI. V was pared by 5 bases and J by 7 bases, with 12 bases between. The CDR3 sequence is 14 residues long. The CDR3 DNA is TGTGCCAGCAGTCCACAGGGTGAGAATTCACCCCTCCACTTT. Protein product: CASSPQGENSPLHF.

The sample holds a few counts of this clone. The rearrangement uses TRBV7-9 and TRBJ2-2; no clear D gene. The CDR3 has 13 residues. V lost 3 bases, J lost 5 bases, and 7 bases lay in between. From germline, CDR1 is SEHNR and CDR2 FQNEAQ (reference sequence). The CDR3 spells CASSFPETGELFF. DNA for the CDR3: TGTGCCAGCAGCTTCCCAGAAACCGGGGAGCTGTTTTTT.

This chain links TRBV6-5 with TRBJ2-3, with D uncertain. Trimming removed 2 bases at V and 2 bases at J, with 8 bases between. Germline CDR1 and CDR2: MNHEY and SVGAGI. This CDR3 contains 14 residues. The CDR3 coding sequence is TGTGCCAGCAGTTACGTGGGTCCCACAGATACGCAGTATTTT. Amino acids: CASSYVGPTDTQYF.

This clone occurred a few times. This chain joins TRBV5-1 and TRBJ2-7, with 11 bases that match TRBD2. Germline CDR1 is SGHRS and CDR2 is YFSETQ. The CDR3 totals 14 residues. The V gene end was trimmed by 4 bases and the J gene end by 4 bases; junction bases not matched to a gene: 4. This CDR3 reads CASSEGLAEYEQYV. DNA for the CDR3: TGCGCCAGCAGCGAGGGACTAGCGGAGTACGAGCAGTACGTC.

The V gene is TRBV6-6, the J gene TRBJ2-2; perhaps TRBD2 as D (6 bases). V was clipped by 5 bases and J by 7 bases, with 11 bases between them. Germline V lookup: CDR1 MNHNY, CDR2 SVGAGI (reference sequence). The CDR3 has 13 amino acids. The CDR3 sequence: CASSPGTVGELFF. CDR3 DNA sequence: TGTGCCAGCAGTCCCGGGACTGTCGGGGAGCTGTTTTTT.

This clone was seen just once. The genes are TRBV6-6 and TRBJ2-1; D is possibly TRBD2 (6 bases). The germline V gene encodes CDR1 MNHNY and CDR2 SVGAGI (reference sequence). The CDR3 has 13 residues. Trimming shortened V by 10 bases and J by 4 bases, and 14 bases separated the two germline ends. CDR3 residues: CATMGGSYNEQFF. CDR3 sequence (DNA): TGTGCCACTATGGGGGGTTCGTACAATGAGCAGTTCTTC.

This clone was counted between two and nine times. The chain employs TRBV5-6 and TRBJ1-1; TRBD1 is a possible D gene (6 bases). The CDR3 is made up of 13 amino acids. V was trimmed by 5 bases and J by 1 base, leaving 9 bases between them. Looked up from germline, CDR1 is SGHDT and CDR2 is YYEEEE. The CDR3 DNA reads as TGTGCCAGCAGAAGGACAGAGAACACTGAAGCTTTCTTT. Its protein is CASRRTENTEAFF.

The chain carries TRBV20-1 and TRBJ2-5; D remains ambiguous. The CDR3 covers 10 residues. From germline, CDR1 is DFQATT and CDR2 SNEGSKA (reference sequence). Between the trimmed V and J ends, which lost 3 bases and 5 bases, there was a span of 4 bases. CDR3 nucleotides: TGCAGTGCTAGGGGGGAGACCCAGTACTTC. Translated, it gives CSARGETQYF.

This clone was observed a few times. Here the CDR3 reads CASSFVQGLTGELFF. CDR3 coding DNA: TGCGCCAGCAGCTTTGTACAGGGGCTCACCGGGGAGCTGTTTTTT. V and J are TRBV5-1 and TRBJ2-2; TRBD1 aligns across 7 bases. The J segment lost 4 bases and the V segment lost 2 bases, leaving 5 bases of the junction unmatched. This CDR3 has 15 residues. CDR1 is SGHRS, CDR2 YFSETQ, per germline.

The DNA of the CDR3 is TGTGCCAGCAGGTCGAAGTACCAAGAGACCCAGTACTTC. Its translation is CASRSKYQETQYF. This chain uses TRBV5-4 with TRBJ2-5; no definite D call. V lost 5 bases to trimming and J lost 0 bases, with 8 bases between them. The CDR3 spans 13 residues. Germline CDR1 and CDR2: SGHNT and YYREEE (reference sequence).

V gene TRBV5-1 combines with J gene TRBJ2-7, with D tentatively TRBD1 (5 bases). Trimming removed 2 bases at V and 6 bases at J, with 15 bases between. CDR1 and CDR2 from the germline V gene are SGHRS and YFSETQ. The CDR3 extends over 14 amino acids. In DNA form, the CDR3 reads TGCGCCAGCAGCTTCCAGGGTGTAGAGCGCGAGCAGTACTTC. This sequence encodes CASSFQGVEREQYF.

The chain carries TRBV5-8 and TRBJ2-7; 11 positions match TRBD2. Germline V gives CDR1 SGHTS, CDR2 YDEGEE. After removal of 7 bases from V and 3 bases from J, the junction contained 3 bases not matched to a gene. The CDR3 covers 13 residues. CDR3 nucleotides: TGTGCCAGCGATAGCGGGGGGGTCTACGAGCAGTACTTC. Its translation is CASDSGGVYEQYF. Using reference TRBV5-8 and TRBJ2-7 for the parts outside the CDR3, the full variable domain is EAGVTQSPTHLIKTRGQQATLRCSPISGHTSVYWYQQALGLGLQFLLWYDEGEERNRGNFPPRFSGRQFPNYSSELNVNALELEDSALYLCASDSGGVYEQYFGPGTRLTVT.